This TCR beta chain was obtained from a study of T cell repertoires in cytomegalovirus infection. Study background: Used in the study were CMV epitopes, some recently identified and HLA-C-restricted, others well-studied and HLA-B-restricted. Study-level points and caveats: The ex vivo response was dominated by HLA-C-restricted CMV-specific TCR beta clonotypes. Adding up the frequency of public TCR beta families identified people who carried CMV plus the relevant HLA.

Each CDR3 protein is one row after TCRdb ran MiXCR on the reads. The table shows roughly 120,000 distinct CDR3 sequences, with under 35% occurring only once. The V gene lost 2 bases and the J gene lost 3 bases, with 13 bases spanning the gap. CDR1 and CDR2 (germline): SGHRS, YFSETQ. The CDR3 spans 15 residues. This clonotype was counted between two and nine times. Antigen specificity is unknown. The sequenced sample was CD8+ T cells from cultured PBMCs, obtained from culture after CMV antigen stimulation. The source of this sequence is a human donor in good health (CMV status not recorded). Some clones in this sample may be carry-over from other donors' samples. The chain carries TRBV5-1 and TRBJ2-3; a weak D match, TRBD1 (5 bases). The CDR3 DNA reads as TGCGCCAGCAGCTTTTTGGCAGGGTATACAGATACGCAGTATTTT. Its translation: CASSFLAGYTDTQYF.